The 3 T cell receptor beta chains below come from one sample, sequenced in a study of T-cell reconstitution after alpha-beta-depleted transplantation in children. A TCRbeta library incorporating unique molecular identifiers was prepared. TCRdb reanalysed the PCR reads using MiXCR and keeps one entry per CDR3 protein. The sample holds about 1,000,000 distinct CDR3 sequences, 25% to 30% seen once. Specimen: PBMCs, mostly from graft donor cells, collected 360 days after TCRalphabeta/CD19-depleted stem cell transplant. These receptors all come from a boy younger than two who had a stem cell transplant for SCID, so the T cells may come from the graft donor.

The genes are TRBV20-1 and TRBJ2-1; 15 bases match TRBD2. CDR1 is DFQATT and CDR2 is SNEGSKA in the germline V gene (reference sequence). CDR3 length: 18 residues. V lost 3 bases, J lost 0 bases, and 6 bases stayed unmatched. The chain's CDR3 is CSARAGLAGGRSYNEQFF. The CDR3 nucleotides read TGCAGTGCTAGGGCCGGACTAGCGGGGGGGCGCTCCTACAATGAGCAGTTCTTC.

This clonotype was observed a few times. This chain links TRBV27 with TRBJ2-7; TRBD2 is a possible D gene (6 bases). Trimming left V 7 bases short and J 6 bases short, with 19 bases between. The CDR3 contains 14 residues. CDR1 is MNHEY, CDR2 SMNVEV, per germline (reference sequence). The CDR3 nucleotides read TGTGCCAGCACCTCGGGACTTCTCCCTCGCGAGCAGTACTTC. Residues: CASTSGLLPREQYF.

This clonotype was counted a few times. The genes are TRBV5-1 and TRBJ2-2; D is possibly TRBD2 (5 bases). Trimming removed 2 bases at V and 5 bases at J, with 13 bases between. From germline, CDR1 is SGHRS and CDR2 YFSETQ. The CDR3 has 15 amino acids. CDR3 sequence reads: CASSFPSTGTGELFF. The DNA for the CDR3 is TGCGCCAGCAGCTTTCCGAGCACGGGGACCGGGGAGCTGTTTTTT.